This T cell receptor (beta chain) was obtained from a study of blood T cell repertoires in COVID-19. Study as a whole: Sources were T cells, B-cell-depleted T cells, or PBMCs; the material itself was cDNA or gDNA.

Sequencing was performed with immunoSEQ multiplex PCR; in TCRdb, only in-frame clones are kept and a portion is missing. This table holds fewer than 300,000 clones, roughly 80% found once. In terms of age and location, participants ranged from roughly 18 to 90 years and lived in about two dozen US areas. Within 2 weeks before study entry, exposed participants met a COVID-19 case. The sample holds a few counts of this clone. Germline V gives CDR1 SGHNT, CDR2 YYREEE (reference sequence). The CDR3 runs 15 residues. V gave up 4 bases and J gave up 8 bases; unmatched junction bases: 12. The chain uses TRBV5-4 and TRBJ2-1; 7 positions match TRBD1. Sequenced sample: PBMCs or T cells enriched from blood (not recorded which). This receptor was identified in a man aged 40-55 years who had been exposed to COVID-19. CDR3 sequence reads: CASSPGRGGIDEQFF. The CDR3 DNA follows: TGTGCCAGCAGCCCAGGGAGAGGGGGCATCGATGAGCAGTTCTTC.